These T cell receptor beta chains were read from a single sample in a study of cytomegalovirus exposure and HLA in healthy donors. The table came from immunoSEQ multiplex PCR; TCRdb's copy has only in-frame clones and leaves some out. The table has 200,000 or so clones, approximately 79% seen once. The sample was PBMCs. These receptors originate from a girl aged 2 to 10 in good health and CMV-seronegative. Both conserved end residues are part of each CDR3. D genes are given only for firm matches. Size values are once, few and many counts, or a class for expanded clones, and some rows have none.

J gene	clone size	V gene	D gene	CDR3 protein	CDR3 DNA
TRBJ1-5	-	TRBV6-1	-	CASTGRIGQPQHF	TGTGCCAGTACAGGGCGGATCGGTCAGCCCCAGCATTTT
TRBJ1-1	-	TRBV7-9	-	CASSLAQGRSTEAFF	TGTGCCAGCAGCTTAGCGCAGGGGCGAAGCACTGAAGCTTTCTTT
TRBJ2-3	-	TRBV20-1	-	CSAGLRDTQYF	TGCAGTGCTGGCCTGAGGGATACGCAGTATTTT
TRBJ2-5	-	TRBV7-8	-	CASSSGGGIGTQYF	TGTGCCAGCAGCTCTGGCGGCGGGATCGGGACCCAGTACTTC
TRBJ2-7	-	TRBV5-4	-	CASSPTGSYEQYF	TGTGCCAGCAGCCCGACTGGATCCTACGAGCAGTACTTC
TRBJ2-7	few	TRBV7-6	TRBD1	CASSQAGTGPYEQYF	TGTGCCAGCAGCCAAGCCGGGACAGGGCCCTACGAGCAGTACTTC
TRBJ1-1	-	TRBV19	-	CASSIGYSEGDMNTEAFF	TGTGCCAGTAGTATTGGTTATTCGGAGGGAGACATGAACACTGAGGCTTTCTTT
TRBJ1-2	-	TRBV9	-	CASSVGGGATNYGYTF	TGTGCCAGCAGCGTCGGCGGAGGAGCTACTAACTATGGCTACACCTTC
TRBJ1-2	-	TRBV7-8	TRBD1	CASSTNDRGLWGYTF	TGTGCCAGCAGCACAAACGACAGGGGATTATGGGGCTACACCTTC
TRBJ2-3	-	TRBV9	TRBD2	CASSVTSGDLTDTQYF	TGTGCCAGCAGCGTAACTAGCGGAGACCTCACAGATACGCAGTATTTT
TRBJ2-5	-	TRBV5-1	-	CASSLGSSGQETQYF	TGCGCCAGCAGCTTGGGATCGTCCGGCCAAGAGACCCAGTACTTC
TRBJ2-7	-	TRBV7-8	TRBD1	CASSLEQGVSYEQYF	TGTGCCAGCAGCTTAGAACAGGGGGTTTCCTACGAGCAGTACTTC
TRBJ1-1	few	TRBV4-1	-	CASSQDGQGNTEAFF	TGCGCCAGCAGCCAAGATGGGCAGGGGAACACTGAAGCTTTCTTT
TRBJ1-2	-	TRBV29-1	TRBD1	CSVETGDGYTF	TGCAGCGTTGAAACAGGGGATGGCTACACCTTC
TRBJ1-2	-	TRBV7-9	TRBD1	CASSSRTGANGYTF	TGTGCCAGCAGCTCCCGGACAGGGGCCAATGGCTACACCTTC
TRBJ2-2	few	TRBV5-4	-	CASSHGGGSLKTGELFF	TGTGCCAGCAGTCACGGTGGGGGCTCTCTAAAGACCGGGGAGCTGTTTTTT
TRBJ2-1	-	TRBV4-2	TRBD2	CASSRVSSGLIEGGQFF	TGTGCCAGCAGCCGGGTCTCTAGCGGGCTAATAGAAGGTGGTCAGTTCTTC
TRBJ1-1	-	TRBV7-9	TRBD1	CASSSGQGGNTEAFF	TGTGCCAGCAGCTCGGGACAGGGGGGGAACACTGAAGCTTTCTTT
TRBJ1-1	few	TRBV19	TRBD1	CASTGVDLVNTEAFF	TGTGCCAGCACAGGGGTGGATTTGGTGAACACTGAAGCTTTCTTT
TRBJ2-6	-	TRBV6-5	-	CAARGGVEGANVLTF	TGTGCCGCTAGAGGAGGGGTAGAGGGGGCCAACGTCCTGACTTTC
TRBJ2-7	few	TRBV30	-	CAWGILTGSYEQYF	TGTGCCTGGGGTATCTTAACCGGGAGCTACGAGCAGTACTTC
TRBJ2-7	few	TRBV5-4	TRBD2	CASSPGLAVYEQYF	TGTGCCAGCAGCCCAGGACTAGCGGTCTACGAGCAGTACTTC
TRBJ1-6	-	TRBV6-5	-	CASSYSNAGGGSPLHF	TGTGCCAGCAGTTACTCGAACGCGGGGGGAGGCTCACCCCTCCACTTT
TRBJ1-1	few	TRBV4-2	TRBD1	CASSQDYRGNTEAFF	TGTGCCAGCAGCCAAGATTACAGGGGAAACACTGAAGCTTTCTTT
TRBJ2-7	few	TRBV4-2	TRBD2	CASSQGSGGAYEQYF	TGTGCCAGCAGCCAAGGTAGCGGGGGGGCCTACGAGCAGTACTTC
TRBJ2-3	-	TRBV6-1	-	CASTASNRYPPYF	TGTGCCAGCACCGCCTCCAACCGGTATCCCCCGTATTTT
TRBJ1-4	-	TRBV18	TRBD1	CASSPLFTGGRSEKLFF	TGTGCCAGCTCACCGTTATTTACAGGGGGCCGAAGTGAAAAACTGTTTTTT
TRBJ2-2	-	TRBV19	TRBD1	CASRQQGAGTGELFF	TGTGCCAGTAGACAACAGGGGGCGGGCACCGGGGAGCTGTTTTTT
TRBJ1-6	-	TRBV5-4	TRBD1	CASSSTGGRSPLHF	TGTGCCAGCAGCTCGACAGGGGGTCGTTCACCCCTCCACTTT
TRBJ2-5	-	TRBV5-4	TRBD1	CASSLVRGPQETQYF	TGTGCCAGCAGCTTGGTCAGGGGGCCCCAAGAGACCCAGTACTTC
TRBJ1-5	-	TRBV10-3	TRBD1	CAISETGDQPQHF	TGTGCCATCAGTGAGACAGGGGATCAGCCCCAGCATTTT
TRBJ1-3	-	TRBV5-4	TRBD1	CASSLTGGPNTIYF	TGTGCCAGCAGCTTGACAGGGGGCCCGAACACCATATATTTT
TRBJ2-3	-	TRBV9	-	CASSSRGGGSTDTQYF	TGTGCCAGCAGCTCAAGAGGGGGGGGGAGCACAGATACGCAGTATTTT
TRBJ2-7	-	TRBV19	TRBD1	CASRTTGAPTYEQYF	TGTGCCAGTAGGACGACAGGGGCGCCAACCTACGAGCAGTACTTC
TRBJ1-1	-	TRBV25-1	-	CASSDQGRNTEAFF	TGTGCCAGCAGTGACCAGGGAAGGAACACTGAAGCTTTCTTT
TRBJ2-1	-	TRBV9	-	CASSALPNEQFF	TGTGCCAGCAGCGCCCTTCCCAATGAGCAGTTCTTC
TRBJ2-1	once	TRBV10-1	-	CASSIDPGVRQFF	TGCGCCAGCAGTATTGACCCCGGGGTTCGGCAGTTCTTC
TRBJ2-1	-	TRBV5-4	-	CASSPVAADNEQFF	TGTGCCAGCAGCCCCGTTGCCGCGGACAATGAGCAGTTCTTC
TRBJ1-2	-	TRBV2	-	CASSPSPYGYTF	TGTGCCAGCAGTCCTAGCCCCTATGGCTACACCTTC
TRBJ2-7	-	TRBV4-2	-	CASSQPRGSYEQYF	TGTGCCAGCAGCCAACCCAGGGGTTCGTACGAGCAGTACTTC
TRBJ1-2	-	TRBV28	-	CASSLNSYGYTF	TGTGCCAGCAGTTTGAACAGCTATGGCTACACCTTC
TRBJ2-1	few	TRBV18	TRBD2	CASSPTDGLAGPQFF	TGTGCCAGCTCGCCCACGGATGGACTAGCGGGACCCCAGTTCTTC
TRBJ1-5	few	TRBV19	TRBD1	CASSMNRGQGGQPQHF	TGTGCCAGTAGTATGAATAGGGGGCAGGGCGGTCAGCCCCAGCATTTT
TRBJ2-7	-	TRBV20-1	TRBD1	CSASRQGAWYF	TGCAGTGCTAGTCGGCAGGGGGCCTGGTACTTC
TRBJ1-1	-	TRBV2	-	CASSSFPEAFF	TGTGCCAGCAGCTCTTTTCCGGAAGCTTTCTTT
TRBJ1-1	-	TRBV19	-	CASSMNPWVGENTEAFF	TGTGCCAGTAGTATGAACCCCTGGGTCGGAGAGAACACTGAAGCTTTCTTT
TRBJ2-7	many	TRBV4-2	TRBD1	CASSQGQGDYEQYF	TGTGCCAGCAGCCAAGGACAGGGGGACTACGAGCAGTACTTC
TRBJ1-4	-	TRBV9	-	CASSALPREDDEKLFF	TGTGCCAGCAGCGCCCTACCCAGGGAAGACGATGAAAAACTGTTTTTT
TRBJ2-1	-	TRBV9	-	CASSLTTYNEQFF	TGTGCCAGCAGCCTAACTACCTACAATGAGCAGTTCTTC
TRBJ2-7	-	TRBV4-2	TRBD1	CASSRAAGQGIDEQYF	TGTGCCAGCAGCCGAGCAGCGGGACAGGGTATCGACGAGCAGTACTTC